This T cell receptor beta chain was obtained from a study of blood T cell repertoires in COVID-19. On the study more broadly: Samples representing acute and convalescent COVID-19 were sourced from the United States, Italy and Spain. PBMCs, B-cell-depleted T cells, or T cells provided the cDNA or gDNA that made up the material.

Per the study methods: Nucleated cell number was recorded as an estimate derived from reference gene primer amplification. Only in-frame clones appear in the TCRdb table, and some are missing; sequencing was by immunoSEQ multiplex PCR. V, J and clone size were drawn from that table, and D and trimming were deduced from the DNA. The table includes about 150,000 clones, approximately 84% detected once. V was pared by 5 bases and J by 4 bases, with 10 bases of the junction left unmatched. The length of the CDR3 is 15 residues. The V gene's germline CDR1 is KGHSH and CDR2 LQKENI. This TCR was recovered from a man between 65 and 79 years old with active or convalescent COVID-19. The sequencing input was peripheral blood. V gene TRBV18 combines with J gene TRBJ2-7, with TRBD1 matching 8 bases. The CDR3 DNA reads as TGTGCCAGCTCATTTACCCAGGGGGCGGGGTACGAGCAGTACTTC. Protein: CASSFTQGAGYEQYF.